This T cell receptor (beta chain) was retrieved from a study of regulatory T cells in long-lasting Graves disease. Looking at the study overall: Newly diagnosed Graves' patients had under 3 months of antithyroid drugs. Findings and limits, study-wide: Under persistent disease, TRBV28, TRBJ1-2 and TRBJ2-5 were used preferentially.

CDR3 regions were amplified by Arm-PCR using iRepertoire HTBI primers to build TCR beta libraries. MiXCR, applied by TCRdb to the multiplex PCR reads, yields one record per CDR3 protein. The repertoire holds more than 450,000 distinct CDR3 sequences, with 15% to 20% as singletons. The sample's time point: newly diagnosed GD, antithyroid drugs for less than 3 months. Isolated PBMC RNA provided the starting material for the TCR library. This clonotype occurred many times. Antigen unknown. The CDR3 consists of 16 residues. The V end was cut by 1 base, the J end by 2 bases, with 12 bases between. Germline assignment: CDR1 MNHNS and CDR2 SASEGT. In addition, the sample was reused for a study of T cells in Graves' hyperthyroidism and ophthalmopathy. That report notes: Initially, a first-round RT-PCR of the TCR CDR3 employed the HTBI primer set.

The starting material was peripheral blood mononuclear cells (PBMCs), obtained at new diagnosis, from a patient treated with antithyroid drugs. The V gene is TRBV6-1, the J gene TRBJ2-1; D may be TRBD2 (6 bases). The clonotype comes from a man between 40 and 49 years old with Graves disease. This CDR3 reads CASSEGSRTTYNEQFF. DNA for the CDR3: TGTGCCAGCAGTGAAGGGTCGAGGACTACCTACAATGAGCAGTTCTTC.